This TCR beta chain originates from a study of T cells after yellow fever vaccination. This clonotype occurred many times. The CDR3 extends over 19 amino acids. Germline lookup yields CDR1 SGHAT and CDR2 FQDESV (reference sequence). Deletions cut 4 bases from V and 8 bases from J, with 29 bases between. MiXCR, run by TCRdb on the 5' RACE reads, gives a single entry per CDR3 protein. The sample records about 50,000 distinct CDR3 sequences, roughly 6.9% being singletons. Sequencing used CD8+ T cells sorted from PBMCs, obtained on the day of the first yellow fever vaccination. This chain links TRBV11-1 with TRBJ2-2; D is possibly TRBD1 (6 bases). The receptor was isolated from a man aged 18 to 29 who received the YFV17D yellow fever vaccine. CDR3 loop: CASSSTELETGVQWGELFF. DNA of the CDR3: TGTGCCAGCAGCTCCACGGAGTTGGAGACAGGCGTGCAGTGGGGGGAGCTGTTTTTT.